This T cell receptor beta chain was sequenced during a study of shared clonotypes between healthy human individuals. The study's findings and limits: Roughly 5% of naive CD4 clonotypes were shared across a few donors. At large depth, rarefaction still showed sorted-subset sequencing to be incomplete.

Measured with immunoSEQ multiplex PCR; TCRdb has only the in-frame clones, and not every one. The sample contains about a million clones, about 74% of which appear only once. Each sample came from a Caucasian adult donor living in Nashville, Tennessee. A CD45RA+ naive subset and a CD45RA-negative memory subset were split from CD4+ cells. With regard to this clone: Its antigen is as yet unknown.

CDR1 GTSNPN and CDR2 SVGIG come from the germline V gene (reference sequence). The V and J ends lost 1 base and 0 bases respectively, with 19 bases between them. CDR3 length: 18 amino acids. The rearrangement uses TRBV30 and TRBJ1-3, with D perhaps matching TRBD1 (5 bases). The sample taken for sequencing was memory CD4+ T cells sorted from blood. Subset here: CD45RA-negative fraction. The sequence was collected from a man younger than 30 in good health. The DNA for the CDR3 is TGTGCCTGGAGTGCTTCCCAGGGCCCCGGGCTCTCTGGAAACACCATATATTTT. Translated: CAWSASQGPGLSGNTIYF.